Listed below are T cell receptor beta chains from one sample, sequenced in a study of cytomegalovirus exposure and HLA in healthy donors. Assay used: immunoSEQ multiplex PCR; TCRdb lists only in-frame clones, some missing. The sample includes a few hundred thousand clones, about nine tenths seen only once; the top ten take more than 0.8%. Input material: PBMCs. The origin of the receptors is a woman younger than 30 in good health and CMV-seronegative. The CDR3 runs from the conserved cysteine through the conserved F or W. Each record gives: V gene, D gene, clone size, J gene, CDR3 protein, CDR3 DNA. D genes are given only for firm matches. A clone size is listed for some rows: how often the clone was seen (once, few, many), or a class if it is expanded.

TRBV25-1,TRBD2,once,TRBJ2-1,CATTGLADYNEQFF,TGTGCCACCACGGGACTAGCGGACTACAATGAGCAGTTCTTC
TRBV5-6,.,.,TRBJ1-1,CASSPGGGLEAFF,TGTGCCAGCAGCCCCGGCGGGGGCTTGGAAGCTTTCTTT
TRBV11-2,.,few,TRBJ1-2,CASSSTGNALGYTF,TGTGCCAGCAGCTCCACCGGGAATGCCCTTGGCTACACCTTC
TRBV28,.,.,TRBJ2-5,CASSLLAGEETQYF,TGTGCCAGCAGTTTATTAGCAGGGGAAGAGACCCAGTACTTC
TRBV2,TRBD2,.,TRBJ2-3,CASSPGLAEVDTQYF,TGTGCCAGCAGCCCGGGACTAGCTGAGGTAGATACGCAGTATTTT
TRBV6-6,.,.,TRBJ1-2,CASSYSVNYGYTF,TGTGCCAGCAGTTACTCCGTAAACTATGGCTACACCTTC
TRBV4-3,.,.,TRBJ2-1,CASSQDLTGALACRQFF,TGCGCCAGCAGCCAAGATTTAACGGGAGCTTTGGCGTGTCGGCAGTTCTTC
TRBV11-2,.,.,TRBJ2-5,CASSLGGGGETQYF,TGTGCCAGCAGCTTAGGCGGGGGCGGTGAGACCCAGTACTTC
TRBV9,TRBD2,.,TRBJ2-1,CASSGRPSSGSYNEQFF,TGTGCCAGCAGCGGTCGACCGTCTAGCGGATCCTACAATGAGCAGTTCTTC
TRBV6-1,.,few,TRBJ2-3,CASTGDTDTQYF,TGTGCCAGCACAGGCGACACAGATACGCAGTATTTT
TRBV5-6,.,.,TRBJ2-1,CASSLYSARSYNEQFF,TGTGCCAGCAGCTTGTATAGCGCCCGCTCCTACAATGAGCAGTTCTTC
TRBV27,TRBD2,.,TRBJ2-3,CASSPDRLAESTDTQYF,TGTGCCAGCAGTCCCGACCGACTAGCGGAGAGCACAGATACGCAGTATTTT
TRBV6-1,.,few,TRBJ1-2,CASSQGSDGYTF,TGTGCCAGCAGCCAGGGTTCCGATGGCTACACCTTC
TRBV7-8,TRBD2,.,TRBJ2-5,CASSLAPGGVGETQYF,TGTGCCAGCAGCTTAGCTCCGGGAGGGGTCGGAGAGACCCAGTACTTC
TRBV19,.,.,TRBJ2-2,CASSISLGRATGELFF,TGTGCCAGTAGCATATCCCTGGGCAGGGCCACCGGGGAGCTGTTTTTT
TRBV9,.,.,TRBJ1-1,CASSVRVESTEAFF,TGTGCCAGCAGCGTACGGGTAGAGAGCACTGAAGCTTTCTTT
TRBV29-1,.,.,TRBJ2-7,CSVIEFRGLREEEQYF,TGCAGCGTTATCGAATTCAGGGGACTCCGGGAGGAGGAGCAGTACTTC